The T cell receptor beta chain described here comes from a study of blood T cell repertoires in COVID-19. The CDR3 spans 17 residues. V was pared by 8 bases and J by 2 bases, with 13 bases of the junction left unmatched. Germline lookup yields CDR1 MNHEY and CDR2 SVGEGT. Clones were sequenced by immunoSEQ multiplex PCR, and TCRdb holds only the in-frame ones, with some missing. The sample shows more than 130,000 clones, 84% of them seen only once. The receptor was derived from a human donor in a cohort sampled during active COVID-19. The chain links TRBV6-2 or TRBV6-3 to TRBJ2-5, with 11 bases matching TRBD2. The material sequenced was peripheral blood. DNA for the CDR3: TGTGCCAGCGGCCCTCCCCCGGGGACTAGCGGACAAGAGACCCAGTACTTC. Translating it yields CASGPPPGTSGQETQYF.